This T cell receptor (beta chain) was identified in a study of shared clonotypes between healthy human individuals. Per the original data handling: ImmunoSEQ only sent back junction sequences with no quality scores, so filtering was done differently. The method was immunoSEQ multiplex PCR; TCRdb's version includes in-frame clones alone and lacks a portion of them. V and J calls plus clone size are reproduced from that table; the DNA served to infer D and trimming. The sample consists of just under 350,000 clones, less than 75% of them appearing once. CDR1 and CDR2 (germline): SGHDT, YYEEEE. V shed 2 bases and J 5 bases; nucleotides not matched to a gene: 3. This CDR3 comprises 14 residues.

The receptor comes from a man younger than 45 in good health. This rearrangement joins TRBV5-6 to TRBJ1-5; 8 bases agree with TRBD1. Sequences were obtained from memory CD4+ T cells sorted from blood. The subset is: CD45RA-negative fraction. This CDR3 reads CASSFGQGHQPQHF. Written as DNA, the CDR3 is TGTGCCAGCAGCTTTGGACAGGGCCATCAGCCCCAGCATTTT.